Sequencing of this T cell receptor (beta chain) was carried out in a study of Ad26.COV2.S vaccination and SARS-CoV-2 variants. Study as a whole: The donor was enrolled in the Ad26.COV2.S arm of the COV1001 trial.

Regarding treatment: 19 received Ad26.COV2.S at low or high dose, single or two shots; roughly 5 received placebo; per-sample allocation not given. The investigators took samples on day 63 after the first vaccine or placebo injection. Produced via immunoSEQ multiplex PCR; TCRdb's table is partial and in-frame only. This sample carries 350,000 to 450,000 clones, about four fifths of them seen once, and the ten largest clones take around 7%. General observations from the study: Vaccine recipients showed a spike-specific TCR breadth that was higher than in placebo recipients.

A single count supports this clone. Its antigen is unknown. This material consisted of peripheral blood, taken in a trial of Ad26.COV2.S vaccine versus placebo. The receptor comes from a person aged 18-60 years who received the Ad26.COV2.S COVID-19 vaccine or a placebo.

The CDR3 loop is CASRRTGGYNTEAFF. The CDR3 DNA sequence: TGTGCCAGTAGACGGACAGGGGGCTATAACACTGAAGCTTTCTTT. The chain couples TRBV19 to TRBJ1-1, with 11 bases that match TRBD1. CDR1 is LNHDA and CDR2 is SQIVND in the germline V gene (reference sequence). V was clipped by 6 bases and J by 2 bases; unmatched bases: 5. This CDR3 spans 15 amino acids.